The clone carrying this T cell receptor (beta chain) was observed a handful of times. This entry belongs to a study of T cells in Graves' hyperthyroidism and ophthalmopathy. Participants, patients aged 18 to 65, had newly diagnosed hyperthyroidism with a duration under 2 months. From RNA transcripts, TCR beta CDR3 regions were amplified. When the TCR CDR3 underwent first-round RT-PCR, the HTBI primer set was used. TCRdb ran MiXCR on the multiplex PCR reads and lists one entry per CDR3 protein. The sample gives 560,000 or so distinct CDR3 sequences, 40% to 55% of which show up once; 8.2% is in the top ten. Germline-derived CDR1 and CDR2 are LGHNA and YSLEER. This CDR3 is built from 16 residues. With 2 bases removed from V and 4 bases from J, the gap between germline ends came to 12 bases.

The sequence came from a woman under 30 with Graves' hyperthyroidism. The rearrangement links TRBV4-3 to TRBJ1-6, with TRBD1 as a possible D gene (5 bases). The sample was peripheral blood or thyroid tissue (not recorded which). The CDR3 protein is CASSQPTAGYNSPLHF. CDR3 DNA: TGCGCCAGCAGCCAACCGACAGCCGGGTATAATTCACCCCTCCACTTT.